This entry is about one T cell receptor (beta chain). Its antigen is not yet known. No base-level quality is on record; no much larger clone is a single base apart. In the ViraFEST assay, PBMC were stimulated with viral peptide pools, and antigen-specific CD4+ T cell clonotypes were then identified by expansion using TCR sequencing. After around 11 days of culture, CD4+ T cells were isolated with the EasySep CD4+ T cell isolation kit. The absence of prior SARS-CoV-2 infection in healthy vaccine recipients was confirmed by negative nucleocapsid antibodies before and after vaccination. A few million PBMC per well were cultured with approximately 10 ug/ml peptides in IMDM containing approximately 4.7% human AB serum, about 9.6 IU/ml IL-2 and gentamicin. Half of the culture medium was replaced with fresh IL-2-containing medium on days 3 and 7. Unless noted otherwise, every peptide stimulation condition was grown in triplicate wells. PBMC were separated from whole blood using Ficoll-Paque Plus gradient centrifugation and were then either cryopreserved at -140C or used fresh. The overlapping peptide pools covered the spike proteins of SARS-CoV-2 and of the common cold coronaviruses HCoV-NL63, HCoV-OC43 and HCoV-229E. Genomic DNA was extracted from cultured CD4+ T cells with the QIAamp micro DNA kit.

The sample belongs to a study of vaccination effects on CD4 cells after COVID-19 (dated by TCRdb to the early 2020s). Broadly, across the study: Each participant received two doses of an mRNA SARS-CoV-2 vaccine, either BNT162b2 or mRNA-1273. In both COVID-19 convalescent patients and infection-naive vaccine recipients, the study compared SARS-CoV-2 spike-specific CD4+ TCR repertoires from before mRNA vaccination with those from after it. A total of 9 to 11 COVID-19 convalescent patients and a handful of SARS-CoV-2-naive healthy vaccine recipients were included in the full study. The Oncomine TCR Beta short-read assay on an Illumina iSeq 100 was used to sequence cultures from other donors in the study. What the study reported, not specific to this receptor: The study was limited by a small number of convalescent patients, and early post-infection timepoints were lacking. In healthy vaccine recipients, vaccine-induced clones were almost all SARS-CoV-2 mono-reactive, with only 1 of 255 cross-reactive with common cold coronaviruses. Both infection-induced and vaccine-induced clones contracted markedly at late post-vaccination timepoints, which is consistent with waning T cell responses.

Looking up the germline V gene yields CDR1 MDHEN and CDR2 SYDVKM. The CDR3 covers 12 residues, taking in both the cysteine and the phenylalanine. Solely the CDR3 DNA is kept, with 36 bases framed from the first base. Cut back by 2 bases and 8 bases, the V and J ends lie 9 bases apart. The library was made by the immunoSEQ multiplex PCR assay. TCR beta CDR3 sequencing was performed on DNA from the cultured, isolated CD4+ T cells. The published analysis was carried out like this. Non-productive TCR sequences were removed and reads were trimmed to the CDR3 region, keeping CDR3s of at least 7 amino acids. Antigen-specific clonotypes were identified using the MANAFEST web app by comparison of expansion in peptide wells against reference cultures. For clones to be considered positive, expansion at FDR<0.05 versus reference and all other wells, an odds ratio above 5, and a frequency above 0.1% in two replicate wells were required. Cross-reactive clonotypes were defined as significantly expanded in SARS-CoV-2 spike wells and in at least one common cold coronavirus spike condition. Levenshtein distance calculated with the stringdist R package was used to assess CDR3 similarity, and unrooted trees were constructed with ape in R 3.6.1. TCRdb retrieved this table from immuneACCESS and kept in-frame rearrangements only. Not all clones are present; in checked studies, unresolved V genes account for under half, and no reason is known for the remainder. The DNA gave D and trimming, while V, J and clone size come from that table. Counted in this sample were about 54,000 clones; approximately 79% of them appeared once. The ten most abundant clones make up 2% to 3% of the sample.

The V and J genes are TRBV28 and TRBJ1-1; perhaps TRBD1 is the D gene, with 5 bases matching. Sequenced material: CD4+ T cells from PBMCs cultured with HCoV-229E spike peptides, taken before COVID-19 vaccination. The meaning of the sample's cell subset or site label: HCoV-229E spike overlapping peptide pool stimulation. This clonotype was obtained from a human donor who received a COVID-19 vaccine. CDR3 sequence: CASSLLQGEAFF. The DNA is TGTGCCAGCAGTTTACTCCAGGGCGAAGCTTTCTTT. Outside the CDR3, residues come from the reference TRBV28 and TRBJ1-1 proteins, so the full variable domain is: DVKVTQSSRYLVKRTGEKVFLECVQDMDHENMFWYRQDPGLGLRLIYFSYDVKMKEKGDIPEGYSVSREKKERFSLILESASTNQTSMYLCASSLLQGEAFFGQGTRLTVV.